This TCR beta chain derives from a study of T cells in Graves' hyperthyroidism and ophthalmopathy. For the study at large: Peripheral blood collection took place at initial diagnosis, before any treatment.

Germline V gene sequence: CDR1 ENHRY, CDR2 SYGVKD. V was cut by 5 bases and J by 2 bases, with 16 bases left in between. The CDR3 loop spans 17 amino acids. The investigators amplified TCR beta CDR3 regions from RNA transcripts. Carried out on the TCR CDR3, a first-round RT-PCR used the HTBI primer set. From the multiplex PCR reads, TCRdb called clonotypes with MiXCR, one entry per CDR3 protein. The data show 750,000 to 950,000 distinct CDR3 sequences, with 38% seen just once and 8% to 9% held by the top ten. This clonotype occurred many times. The sequence was collected from a man aged 18 to 30 with Graves' hyperthyroidism. V gene TRBV10-3 combines with J gene TRBJ2-6, with D unclear. The specimen was blood. CDR3 residues: CAISPTSHNTGANVLTF. The CDR3 bases are TGTGCCATCAGTCCGACATCCCACAATACTGGGGCCAACGTCCTGACTTTC.